This T cell receptor (beta chain) comes out of a study of early T cells in non-severe SARS-CoV-2 infection. Whole-study context: Bulk RNA taken from unsorted whole blood was sequenced, leaving chains unpaired. Study-level points and caveats: The study's VDJdb matching favored anti-spike CD8 responses and missed private and CD4 specificities.

About this clonotype itself: Its matching antigen is unknown.

Trimming took 5 bases from V and 1 from J; bases not matched to a gene: 4. Germline V lookup: CDR1 SGHAT, CDR2 FQNNGV. The CDR3 is 14 amino acids. Each single cDNA molecule received a unique molecular identifier. TCRdb called the 5' RACE reads again in MiXCR, with one record for every CDR3 protein. The sample includes about 100,000 distinct CDR3 sequences, over 10% of them seen just once. This TCR was recovered from an adult who was a healthcare worker with PCR-confirmed SARS-CoV-2 infection or an uninfected control (not recorded which). V gene TRBV11-2 combines with J gene TRBJ1-1; 7 bases line up with TRBD1. Sequenced input: whole blood. CDR3 DNA: TGTGCCAGCAGCCGGACAGGCCCGAACACTGAAGCTTTCTTT. Protein: CASSRTGPNTEAFF.